This T cell receptor (beta chain) was recorded in a study of T cells in localized non-small cell lung cancer. Points from the study as a whole: Greater T cell density in blood accompanied longer overall survival. Among the tissues sampled, uninvolved adjacent lung had the highest T cell clonality, above tumor. Adjacent lung exhibited a median of about 50 among the 100 most abundant tumor clones.

Here immunoSEQ multiplex PCR was the method, and the copy in TCRdb shows in-frame clones only, minus some. The top ten hold around 4.3% of the sample, which has roughly 58,000 clones, roughly 81% seen once. A word on this clone: Antigen specificity is unknown.

The TCR was taken from a man between 40 and 70 years old with stage II lung adenocarcinoma. The sample in question was PBMCs, obtained before any cancer treatment.

This CDR3 reads CASSYSQGVGTEAFF. The CDR3, as DNA: TGTGCCAGCAGTTACTCGCAGGGGGTCGGCACTGAAGCTTTCTTT. J is TRBJ1-1 and V is TRBV6-6; 7 bases map to TRBD1. Germline V gives CDR1 MNHNY, CDR2 SVGAGI (reference sequence). CDR3 length equals 15 residues. V shed 0 bases, J shed 4 bases, and the junction held 5 bases outside the gene matches.